This T cell receptor (beta chain) is from a study of technical replicates of blood from a few donors. The assay was immunoSEQ multiplex PCR, and TCRdb's table has in-frame clones only and misses some. Here the sample spans roughly 92,000 clones, 95% being singletons. Germline-derived CDR1 and CDR2 are SGDLS and YYNGEE. The CDR3 is made up of 14 amino acids. The trim removed 3 bases at V and 4 bases at J, leaving 4 bases unmatched. This sequence originates from a human donor in good health. The rearrangement links TRBV9 to TRBJ2-5; 9 bases fit TRBD1. What was sequenced was T cells isolated from PBMCs. Written as DNA, the CDR3 is TGTGCCAGCAGCGCAGGACAGGGGACAGAGACCCAGTACTTC. Translated: CASSAGQGTETQYF.